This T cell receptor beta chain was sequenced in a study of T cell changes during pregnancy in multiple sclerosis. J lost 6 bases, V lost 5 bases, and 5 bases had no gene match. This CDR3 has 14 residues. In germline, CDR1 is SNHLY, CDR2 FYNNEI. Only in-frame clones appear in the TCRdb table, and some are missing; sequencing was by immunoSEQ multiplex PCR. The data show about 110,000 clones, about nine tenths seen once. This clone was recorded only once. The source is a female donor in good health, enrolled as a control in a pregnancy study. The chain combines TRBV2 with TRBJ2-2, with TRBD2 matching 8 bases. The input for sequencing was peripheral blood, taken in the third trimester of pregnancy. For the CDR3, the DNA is TGTGCCAGCAGTTTAAGCGGGGGCGCCGGGGAGCTGTTTTTT. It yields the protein CASSLSGGAGELFF.